This T cell receptor beta chain was identified in a study of shared clonotypes between healthy human individuals. Regarding this clone: Its antigen remains unidentified.

Positively selected for CCR7, the CD45RO-negative cells used as naive CD8 cells excluded terminally differentiated effector memory CD45RA+ cells. The V gene lost 0 bases and the J gene lost 0 bases, with 7 bases spanning the gap. The CDR3 is made up of 14 amino acids. Germline-derived CDR1 and CDR2 are SGHRS and YFSETQ. This table comes from immunoSEQ multiplex PCR, and its TCRdb copy is limited to in-frame clones, with some not included. The sample holds about 590,000 clones; over 95% are singletons and the top ten take 0.11%. Study-level points and caveats: Represented diversity, genetic and exposure-history alike, was limited by few donors.

The chain links TRBV5-1 to TRBJ2-7; maybe TRBD1 (6 bases). Sample: naive CD8+ T cells sorted from blood. The origin of this receptor is a woman aged 25 to 39 in good health. For the CDR3, the DNA is TGCGCCAGCAGCTTGGGGGGGCTCTCCTACGAGCAGTACTTC. This encodes CASSLGGLSYEQYF.